This T cell receptor (beta chain) was found in a study of blood T cell repertoires in COVID-19. About the study: Samples of COVID-19 (acute and convalescent) were obtained from the United States, Italy and Spain.

Per the study methods: How many nucleated cells were present was estimated from reference gene primer amplification. TCRdb keeps only in-frame clones here, not all; method: immunoSEQ multiplex PCR. D and trimming come from the DNA, and the V and J calls and clone size come from that table. The sample includes approximately 59,000 clones, about 81% seen only once; the top ten take about a sixth. CDR1 is MNHEY and CDR2 is SVGAGI in the germline V gene. The length of the CDR3 is 15 residues. Trimming shortened V by 9 bases and J by 1 base, and 16 bases separated the two germline ends. The chain has TRBV6-5 and TRBJ2-1; D is perhaps TRBD2 (5 bases). The source material was peripheral blood. The TCR originated in a man older than 75 with acute or convalescent COVID-19. CDR3 DNA: TGTGCCAGTGCCCAGCGGCCCCAGTCCTACAATGAGCAGTTCTTC. Residues: CASAQRPQSYNEQFF.